Listed below are T cell receptor beta chains from one sample, sequenced in a study of T-cell reconstitution after alpha-beta-depleted transplantation in children. TCRdb called the PCR reads again in MiXCR, with one record for every CDR3 protein. The sample yields fewer than 700,000 distinct CDR3 sequences, approximately 13% seen once. The sequencing here drew on PBMCs, mostly from graft donor cells, taken 360 days after TCRalphabeta/CD19-depleted stem cell transplant. The receptor source for this set is a male patient under 18 who had a stem cell transplant for acute myeloid leukemia, so the T cells may come from the graft donor. CDR3s include the opening cysteine and the closing phenylalanine or tryptophan. D genes are given only for firm matches. Clone size is stated in some rows and not others, as once, few, many or a class when expanded.

D	V	size	J	CDR3	DNA
TRBD1	TRBV5-1	.	TRBJ2-7	CASSPVAGGDYEQYF	TGCGCCAGCAGCCCCGTGGCAGGGGGCGACTACGAGCAGTACTTC
TRBD2	TRBV4-3	few	TRBJ2-1	CASSPGLAGGPRNNEQFF	TGCGCCAGCAGCCCGGGACTAGCGGGAGGCCCGAGAAACAATGAGCAGTTCTTC
.	TRBV6-4	.	TRBJ2-1	CASRTSGTATEQFF	TGTGCCAGCAGAACCTCCGGGACGGCCACCGAGCAGTTCTTC
.	TRBV10-3	many	TRBJ1-2	CAISREDYGYTF	TGTGCCATCAGCAGGGAGGACTATGGCTACACCTTC
TRBD2	TRBV5-1	.	TRBJ2-7	CASSSEGTGTSGRSYEQYF	TGCGCCAGCAGCTCGGAAGGGACAGGGACTAGCGGGCGCTCCTACGAGCAGTACTTC
.	TRBV29-1	.	TRBJ1-1	CSVDFRGGTAFF	TGCAGCGTGGATTTTAGGGGGGGAACAGCTTTCTTT
TRBD1	TRBV5-1	few	TRBJ2-7	CASSLPGQGLYEQYF	TGCGCCAGCAGCTTGCCGGGACAGGGGTTATACGAGCAGTACTTC
TRBD2	TRBV7-6	.	TRBJ2-7	CASSLAAGGPSKQYF	TGTGCCAGCAGCTTAGCTGCGGGAGGGCCCTCCAAGCAGTACTTC
.	TRBV19	few	TRBJ2-2	CASSIAGSTGELFF	TGTGCCAGTAGTATAGCAGGGAGCACCGGGGAGCTGTTTTTT
TRBD1	TRBV5-6	few	TRBJ2-7	CASSLALGQGDQEQYF	TGTGCCAGCAGCTTGGCTCTCGGTCAGGGGGATCAAGAGCAGTACTTC
TRBD2	TRBV11-3	many	TRBJ2-1	CASSFGLAGAQYNEQFF	TGTGCCAGCAGCTTCGGACTAGCGGGAGCCCAATACAATGAGCAGTTCTTC
.	TRBV6-1	few	TRBJ2-1	CASRNPFGTYNEQFF	TGTGCCAGCAGAAATCCCTTCGGGACCTACAATGAGCAGTTCTTC
.	TRBV7-6	many	TRBJ2-2	CASSSPGTLNTGELFF	TGTGCCAGCAGCTCCCCCGGGACTTTGAACACCGGGGAGCTGTTTTTT
.	TRBV5-1	few	TRBJ2-3	CASSSGGMSTDTQYF	TGCGCCAGCAGCTCAGGAGGGATGAGCACAGATACGCAGTATTTT
TRBD1	TRBV10-3	many	TRBJ2-7	CAIRNPGQGSYEQYF	TGTGCCATTAGGAATCCGGGACAGGGATCCTACGAGCAGTACTTC
.	TRBV20-1	.	TRBJ1-2	CSAPRALNGYTF	TGCAGTGCTCCGAGGGCGCTAAATGGCTACACCTTC
TRBD2	TRBV29-1	few	TRBJ2-7	CSVEGGPAGGYSYEQYF	TGCAGCGTTGAAGGTGGGCCAGCGGGAGGGTACTCCTACGAGCAGTACTTC
.	TRBV20-1	few	TRBJ2-1	CSALGGLPYNEQFF	TGCAGTGCTCTGGGGGGACTCCCCTACAATGAGCAGTTCTTC
.	TRBV7-9	.	TRBJ1-2	CASSLGGLGGSGYTF	TGTGCCAGCAGCTTAGGAGGCTTAGGGGGAAGTGGCTACACCTTC
TRBD1	TRBV9	few	TRBJ2-3	CASSPRQGADTDTQYF	TGTGCCAGCAGCCCCCGACAGGGGGCGGACACAGATACGCAGTATTTT
TRBD2	TRBV28	.	TRBJ2-1	CASSFRLAGFYEQFF	TGTGCCAGCAGTTTTCGACTAGCGGGATTCTATGAGCAGTTCTTC
TRBD1	TRBV28	.	TRBJ2-5	CASSRLRDRGRETQYF	TGTGCCAGCAGCCGTCTCCGGGACAGGGGGCGGGAGACCCAGTACTTC
TRBD2	TRBV7-2	many	TRBJ2-5	CASSLAARGGLMETQYF	TGTGCCAGCAGCTTAGCCGCCCGCGGGGGTTTAATGGAGACCCAGTACTTC
.	TRBV7-9	.	TRBJ2-7	CASSYDRDPSSYEQYF	TGTGCCAGCAGCTACGACCGGGACCCGTCGTCCTACGAGCAGTACTTC
TRBD2	TRBV5-1	many	TRBJ2-3	CASNEASGRFADTQYF	TGCGCCAGCAACGAGGCTAGCGGGAGGTTTGCCGATACGCAGTATTTT
TRBD2	TRBV7-6	.	TRBJ2-7	CASSSPTSGPQDEQYF	TGTGCCAGCAGCTCCCCCACTAGCGGGCCACAGGACGAGCAGTACTTC
TRBD2	TRBV3-1	few	TRBJ2-1	CASSQNGLAGISSYNEQFF	TGTGCCAGCAGCCAGAACGGACTAGCGGGTATAAGCTCCTACAATGAGCAGTTCTTC
.	TRBV11-2	.	TRBJ2-1	CASSLGGSSNQGSYNEQFF	TGTGCCAGCAGCCTAGGGGGTAGCTCAAATCAGGGGTCCTACAATGAGCAGTTCTTC
.	TRBV20-1	.	TRBJ2-1	CSAIGTLSYNEQFF	TGCAGTGCTATCGGGACACTCTCCTACAATGAGCAGTTCTTC
.	TRBV28	few	TRBJ2-3	CASSFRALRTDTQYF	TGTGCCAGCAGCTTCCGGGCCTTGAGGACAGATACGCAGTATTTT
TRBD2	TRBV9	.	TRBJ2-5	CASSEDVWAGVEETQYF	TGTGCCAGCAGCGAAGACGTCTGGGCGGGAGTTGAGGAGACCCAGTACTTC
TRBD2	TRBV4-3	.	TRBJ2-2	CASSQDPLPGGPNGELFF	TGCGCCAGCAGCCAAGACCCCCTCCCGGGAGGGCCAAACGGGGAGCTGTTTTTT
.	TRBV14	.	TRBJ1-2	CASSQIPGHRRGYTF	TGTGCCAGCAGCCAAATCCCGGGACATAGAAGGGGCTACACCTTC